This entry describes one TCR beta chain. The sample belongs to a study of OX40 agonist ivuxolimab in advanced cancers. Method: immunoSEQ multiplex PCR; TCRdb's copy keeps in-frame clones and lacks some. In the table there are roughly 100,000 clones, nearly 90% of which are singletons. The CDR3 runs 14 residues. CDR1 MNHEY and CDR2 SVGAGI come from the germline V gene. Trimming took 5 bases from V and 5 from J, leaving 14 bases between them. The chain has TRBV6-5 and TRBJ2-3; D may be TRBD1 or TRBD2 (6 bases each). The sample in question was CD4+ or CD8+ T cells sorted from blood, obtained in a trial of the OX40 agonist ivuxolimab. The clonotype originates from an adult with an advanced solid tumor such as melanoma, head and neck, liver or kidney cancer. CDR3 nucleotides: TGTGCCAGCAGTACCACGGGGGCGGTAGATACGCAGTATTTT. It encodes CASSTTGAVDTQYF.